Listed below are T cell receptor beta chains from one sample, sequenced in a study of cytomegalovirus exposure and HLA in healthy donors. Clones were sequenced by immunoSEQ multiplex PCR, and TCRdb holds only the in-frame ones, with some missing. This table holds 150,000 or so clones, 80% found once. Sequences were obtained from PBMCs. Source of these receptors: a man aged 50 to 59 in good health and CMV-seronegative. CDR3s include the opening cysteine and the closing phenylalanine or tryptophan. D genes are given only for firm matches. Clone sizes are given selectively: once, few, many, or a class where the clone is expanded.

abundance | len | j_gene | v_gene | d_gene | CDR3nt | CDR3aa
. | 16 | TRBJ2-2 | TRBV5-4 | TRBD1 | TGTGCCAGCAGCAACTCAGGGGGCATGGACACCGGGGAGCTGTTTTTT | CASSNSGGMDTGELFF
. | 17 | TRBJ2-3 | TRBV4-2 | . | TGTGCCAGCAGCCAAGAGTTGCGCGGGGAGGGCACAGATACGCAGTATTTT | CASSQELRGEGTDTQYF
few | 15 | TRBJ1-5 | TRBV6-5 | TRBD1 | TGTGCCAGCAGGACAGGGGGCAAGGGGGATCAGCCCCAGCATTTT | CASRTGGKGDQPQHF
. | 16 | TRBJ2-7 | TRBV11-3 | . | TGTGCCAGCAGCTCAAACAGGGCCGGACTAGAATACGAGCAGTACTTC | CASSSNRAGLEYEQYF
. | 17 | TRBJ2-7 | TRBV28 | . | TGTGCCAGCAGTTCTATGTTCGCAGACGGGGTACCCTACGAGCAGTACTTC | CASSSMFADGVPYEQYF
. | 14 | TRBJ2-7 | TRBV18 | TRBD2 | TGTGCCAGCTCACCCGGGACTAGCGGCTACGAGCAGTACTTC | CASSPGTSGYEQYF
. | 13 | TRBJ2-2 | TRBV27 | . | TGTGCCAGCAGTTCCCGGAACACCGGGGAGCTGTTTTTT | CASSSRNTGELFF
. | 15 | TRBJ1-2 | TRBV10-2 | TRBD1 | TGCGCCAGTCTACTACAGGGGACAGCTACCTATGGCTACACCTTC | CASLLQGTATYGYTF
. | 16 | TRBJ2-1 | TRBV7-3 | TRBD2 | TGTGCCAGCAGCTTAGGGGCTAGCGGGACGGTGGATGAGCAGTTCTTC | CASSLGASGTVDEQFF
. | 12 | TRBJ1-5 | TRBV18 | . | TGTGCCAGCTCACCCCAGGGTGGGCCCCAGCATTTT | CASSPQGGPQHF
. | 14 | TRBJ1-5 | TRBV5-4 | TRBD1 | TGTGCCAGCAGCTTACAGGGGGCCGAGCAGCCCCAGCATTTT | CASSLQGAEQPQHF
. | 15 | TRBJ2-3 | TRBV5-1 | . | TGCGCCAGCAGCTTGGACATGGCCCACACAGATACGCAGTATTTT | CASSLDMAHTDTQYF
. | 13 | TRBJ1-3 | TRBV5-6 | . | TGTGCCAGCACCTCCGGGTTTGGAAACACCATATATTTT | CASTSGFGNTIYF
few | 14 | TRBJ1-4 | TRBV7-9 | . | TGTGCCAGCAGCCATCGGGACACCAATGAAAAACTGTTTTTT | CASSHRDTNEKLFF
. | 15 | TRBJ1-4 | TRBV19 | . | TGTGCCAGTAGTATTAGCATCGCAACTAATGAAAAACTGTTTTTT | CASSISIATNEKLFF
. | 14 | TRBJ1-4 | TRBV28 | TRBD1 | TGTGCCAGCAGGGGCGGGACAGGGCACGAAAAACTGTTTTTT | CASRGGTGHEKLFF
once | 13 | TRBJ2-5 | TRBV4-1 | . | TGCGCCAGCAGCCAACCGCTACAAGAGACCCAGTACTTC | CASSQPLQETQYF
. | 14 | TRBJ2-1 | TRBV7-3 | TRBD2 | TGTGCCAGCAGCTCCGGGACTAGCGGGGGTGAGCAGTTCTTC | CASSSGTSGGEQFF
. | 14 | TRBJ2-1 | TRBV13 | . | TGTGCCAGCAGCTCCGGCCTTAGCGGCAATGAGCAGTTCTTC | CASSSGLSGNEQFF
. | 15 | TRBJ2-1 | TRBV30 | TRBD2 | TGTGCCTGGAGCGCAAGGCCAGCGGGGGGAAATGAGCAGTTCTTC | CAWSARPAGGNEQFF
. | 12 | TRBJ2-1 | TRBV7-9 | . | TGTGCCAGCAGCGCAGCCTACAATGAGCAGTTCTTC | CASSAAYNEQFF
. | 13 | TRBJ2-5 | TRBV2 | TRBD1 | TGTGCCAGCAGGACAGGGGCTACGGAGACCCAGTACTTC | CASRTGATETQYF
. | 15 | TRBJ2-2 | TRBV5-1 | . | TGCGCCAGCTTCGTAATAGAGGGTGGCACCGGGGAGCTGTTTTTT | CASFVIEGGTGELFF
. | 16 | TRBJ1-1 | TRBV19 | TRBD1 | TGTGCCAGTAGTATAAGGGGACAGGGGGTGAACACTGAAGCTTTCTTT | CASSIRGQGVNTEAFF
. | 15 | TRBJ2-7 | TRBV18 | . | TGTGCCAGCTCACCTAGTCGGGAGACTTCCTACGAGCAGTACTTC | CASSPSRETSYEQYF
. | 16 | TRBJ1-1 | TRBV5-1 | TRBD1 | TGCGCCAGCAGCGACGGGACAGGGGGCGCGGTAACTGAAGCTTTCTTT | CASSDGTGGAVTEAFF
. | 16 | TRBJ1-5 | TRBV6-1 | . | TGTGCCAGCAGTGAAAGGAGGGCGATGAGCAATCAGCCCCAGCATTTT | CASSERRAMSNQPQHF
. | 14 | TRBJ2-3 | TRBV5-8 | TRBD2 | TGTGCCAGCAGCTTACTAGCGGGAGTTGGTACGCAGTATTTT | CASSLLAGVGTQYF
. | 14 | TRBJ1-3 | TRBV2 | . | TGTGCCAGCAGTGAGGGACAAGTGGGAAACACCATATATTTT | CASSEGQVGNTIYF
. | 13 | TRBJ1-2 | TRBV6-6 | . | TGTGCCAGCAGACGCTCGACTATCGGGGGCTACACCTTC | CASRRSTIGGYTF
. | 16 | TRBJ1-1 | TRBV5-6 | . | TGTGCCAGCACCATCCCCGGGAACGGAGGGAACACTGAAGCTTTCTTT | CASTIPGNGGNTEAFF